These 28 T cell receptor beta chains originate from one sample sequenced in a study of cytomegalovirus exposure and HLA in healthy donors. This PCR relied on a set of 60 Vbeta primers and 13 Jbeta primers. Clones were sequenced by immunoSEQ multiplex PCR, and TCRdb holds only the in-frame ones, with some missing. The repertoire consists of around 100,000 clones, with around 83% occurring once and the leading ten covering 22%. Material: PBMCs. The receptors derive from a man aged 25 to 40 in good health and CMV-seropositive.

V and J are TRBV10-3 and TRBJ1-4; tentative D call: TRBD1 (5 bases). Germline V lookup: CDR1 ENHRY, CDR2 SYGVKD. Trimming removed 6 bases at V and 6 bases at J, with 14 bases between. This CDR3 is 14 amino acids long. CDR3 sequence: CAIRRGFEDEKLFF. CDR3 DNA: TGTGCCATCAGGCGGGGGTTCGAGGATGAAAAACTGTTTTTT.

The CDR3 nucleotides read TGTGCCAGCTCACCAGTGCAGGGGGCAAATGAGCAGTTCTTC. Translated: CASSPVQGANEQFF. V is TRBV18 and J is TRBJ2-1; 8 positions agree with TRBD1. Unmatched junction bases numbered 4, after V lost 2 bases and J lost 7 bases. Germline CDR1 and CDR2: KGHSH and LQKENI. The CDR3 is made up of 14 amino acids.

The rearrangement uses TRBV15 and TRBJ2-1, with TRBD2 as a possible D gene (6 bases). The V end lost 0 bases, the J end lost 7 bases, and 16 bases lay between the germline ends. This CDR3 is built from 16 residues. Germline V CDR1 and CDR2: LNHNV, YYDKDF (reference sequence). This CDR3 reads CATSRDGVDSGNEQFF. For the CDR3, the DNA is TGTGCCACCAGCAGAGATGGGGTAGACAGCGGGAATGAGCAGTTCTTC.

V and J are TRBV6-1 and TRBJ2-1, with D perhaps matching TRBD2 (6 bases). V was clipped by 2 bases and J by 2 bases, with 13 bases between them. Per germline, CDR1 MNHNS and CDR2 SASEGT. This CDR3 is built from 16 residues. The CDR3 loop reads CASSESGGMAYNEQFF. Here the CDR3 DNA reads TGTGCCAGCAGTGAATCGGGCGGGATGGCCTACAATGAGCAGTTCTTC.

The chain couples TRBV5-1 to TRBJ1-4, with D possibly matching TRBD1 (6 bases). The V end was cut by 3 bases, the J end by 8 bases, with 14 bases between. Per the germline V gene, CDR1 is SGHRS and CDR2 is YFSETQ. The CDR3 is made up of 14 amino acids. The CDR3 here is CASSSDLRGEKLFF. DNA of the CDR3: TGCGCCAGCAGCTCCGACTTAAGGGGGGAAAAACTGTTTTTT.

The chain employs TRBV30 and TRBJ2-6, with TRBD1 matching over 8 bases. The J segment lost 0 bases and the V segment lost 3 bases, leaving 7 bases of the junction unmatched. Germline V gives CDR1 GTSNPN, CDR2 SVGIG (reference sequence). The CDR3 loop spans 17 amino acids. This CDR3 reads CAWRKGRGHSGANVLTF. The CDR3 DNA reads TGTGCCTGGAGGAAAGGCAGGGGGCACTCTGGGGCCAACGTCCTGACTTTC. Using reference TRBV30 and TRBJ2-6 for the parts outside the CDR3, the full variable domain is SQTIHQWPATLVQPVGSPLSLECTVEGTSNPNLYWYRQAAGRGLQLLFYSVGIGQISSEVPQNLSASRPQDRQFILSSKKLLLSDSGFYLCAWRKGRGHSGANVLTFGAGSRLTVL.

The chain recombines TRBV6-1 with TRBJ2-2; 10 bases are a match to TRBD2. The CDR3 has 17 amino acids. Losses at the gene ends were 3 bases for V and 0 bases for J; bases not matched to a gene: 4. The germline V gene encodes CDR1 MNHNS and CDR2 SASEGT. CDR3 coding DNA: TGTGCCAGCAGTGAGGCTAGCGGGGGATCGAACACCGGGGAGCTGTTTTTT. The encoded protein is CASSEASGGSNTGELFF.

As concerns this clone: Other DNA sequences within the sample encode an identical CDR3. This CDR3 reads CASSESMGGGYTF. Written as DNA, the CDR3 is TGCGCCAGCAGTGAGTCGATGGGAGGAGGCTACACCTTC. The rearrangement links TRBV10-2 to TRBJ1-2; D uncertain. The germline V and J ends were trimmed by 0 bases and 8 bases, with 10 bases remaining between them. The CDR3 length is 13 residues. CDR1 WSHSY and CDR2 SAAADI come from the germline V gene.

This chain uses TRBV7-8 with TRBJ1-3; unclear D gene. CDR3 length equals 14 residues. V dropped 1 base and J dropped 3 bases, with 7 bases sitting between them. Germline V CDR1 and CDR2: SGHVS, FQNEAQ. DNA of the CDR3: TGTGCCAGCAGCTTAGGGTATAGTGGAAACACCATATATTTT. This codes for CASSLGYSGNTIYF.

This chain links TRBV7-3 with TRBJ1-4; the D is unclear. V lost 7 bases and J lost 5, with 5 bases in between. Per the germline V gene, CDR1 is SGHTA and CDR2 is FQGTGA. The CDR3 loop spans 11 amino acids. CDR3 protein: CASILNEKLFF. CDR3 nucleotide sequence: TGTGCCAGCATACTGAATGAAAAACTGTTTTTT.

This sequence joins TRBV10-3 and TRBJ1-5; D might be TRBD1 (6 bases). Germline-derived CDR1 and CDR2 are ENHRY and SYGVKD. V lost 4 bases and J 2 bases, leaving 9 bases between the germline ends. The CDR3 has 14 amino acids. CDR3 amino acids: CAISVSGGNQPQHF. CDR3 coding DNA: TGTGCCATCAGTGTGTCAGGGGGCAATCAGCCCCAGCATTTT.

The V call is TRBV5-1, the J call TRBJ1-6; D gene ambiguous. V was pared by 0 bases and J by 8 bases, with 3 bases between. The V gene's germline CDR1 is SGHRS and CDR2 YFSETQ. The CDR3 runs 12 residues. The CDR3 DNA sequence: TGCGCCAGCAGCTTGGGAGATTCACCCCTCCACTTT. This codes for CASSLGDSPLHF.

This CDR3 reads CASSFSGRHEQFF. DNA of the CDR3: TGTGCCAGCAGCTTTTCCGGGAGACATGAGCAGTTCTTC. The rearrangement links TRBV7-7 to TRBJ2-1, with D maybe TRBD2 (6 bases). This CDR3 is built from 13 residues. The germline V gene encodes CDR1 SSHAT and CDR2 FNYEAQ (reference sequence). V lost 3 bases and J lost 8, with 11 bases in between. The entire variable domain, with the rest obtained from reference TRBV7-7 and TRBJ2-1, is as follows: GAGVSQSPRYKVTKRGQDVTLRCDPISSHATLYWYQQALGQGPEFLTYFNYEAQPDKSGLPSDRFSAERPEGSISTLTIQRTEQRDSAMYRCASSFSGRHEQFFGPGTRLTVL.

This chain connects TRBV4-2 to TRBJ2-1, with 9 bases lining up with TRBD2. The germline gives CDR1 LGHNA, CDR2 YNFKEQ. J was trimmed by 6 bases and V by 1 base; bases with no gene match: 10. The CDR3 has 17 residues. CDR3 bases: TGTGCCAGCAGCCAAGTCGAGGCGGGAGGGTTCCGCAATGAGCAGTTCTTC. Encoded protein: CASSQVEAGGFRNEQFF.

The chain recombines TRBV14 with TRBJ2-7, with 7 positions matching TRBD1. Unmatched junction bases numbered 2, after V lost 3 bases and J lost 3 bases. This CDR3 has 13 amino acids. Per the germline V gene, CDR1 is SGHDN and CDR2 is FVKESK. The CDR3 region has the DNA TGTGCCAGCAGCCAGGGGGACAGCTACGAGCAGTACTTC. Translated: CASSQGDSYEQYF.

CDR3 nucleotide sequence: TGTGCCAGCAGTCCTAAGACAACACAATACAATGAGCAGTTCTTC. It is translated as CASSPKTTQYNEQFF. V usage is TRBV9 and J usage is TRBJ2-1; D gene ambiguous. Trimming pared 5 bases from V and 4 bases from J, leaving 16 bases between. The germline gives CDR1 SGDLS, CDR2 YYNGEE. This CDR3 is 15 amino acids long.

The rearrangement joins TRBV6-5 to TRBJ1-4, with a possible D match to TRBD1 (5 bases). Trimming pared 6 bases from V and 4 bases from J, leaving 12 bases between. The CDR3 has 14 amino acids. Germline-derived CDR1 and CDR2 are MNHEY and SVGAGI. As DNA, the CDR3 is TGTGCCAGCAGCCGGACATCCGGTAATGAAAAACTGTTTTTT. Encoded protein: CASSRTSGNEKLFF.

This rearrangement joins TRBV7-9 to TRBJ1-4; the D gene is possibly TRBD1 (5 bases). The CDR3 has 17 residues. CDR1 is SEHNR, CDR2 FQNEAQ, per germline (reference sequence). Trimming removed 3 bases from V and 1 base from J, with 15 bases in between. Written as DNA, the CDR3 is TGTGCCAGCAGCTTCGCTTGGGGCTGGGAAACTAATGAAAAACTGTTTTTT. Translated: CASSFAWGWETNEKLFF.

A few counts support this clone. The chain joins TRBV18 to TRBJ1-1; TRBD1 agrees at 8 bases. Germline assignment: CDR1 KGHSH and CDR2 LQKENI. This CDR3 comprises 17 residues. With V trimmed by 2 bases and J by 4 bases, 12 bases remained unmatched. The CDR3 bases are TGTGCCAGCTCACCATCCCGGGGACAGGATAGGGGCACTGAAGCTTTCTTT. This encodes CASSPSRGQDRGTEAFF.

On this clone: The same CDR3 can be traced to other DNA sequences in this sample. The chain links TRBV28 to TRBJ2-7; possibly TRBD2 for D (5 bases). The CDR3 covers 13 residues. Germline assignment: CDR1 MDHEN and CDR2 SYDVKM. The CDR3: CASSIRRGSEQYV. CDR3 DNA sequence: TGCGCCAGCAGTATCCGTCGGGGATCCGAGCAGTACGTC.

This sequence joins TRBV4-3 and TRBJ1-5; TRBD1 matches at 7 bases. The germline gives CDR1 LGHNA, CDR2 YSLEER. With V trimmed by 2 bases and J by 4 bases, 8 bases remained unmatched. The CDR3 length is 16 residues. DNA for the CDR3: TGCGCCAGCAGCCAAACCGCCGGGACAGTGAATCAGCCCCAGCATTTT. Protein sequence: CASSQTAGTVNQPQHF.

The rearrangement links TRBV4-1 to TRBJ2-5; 9 bases map to TRBD1. With 0 bases clipped from V and 5 bases from J, the junction kept 4 bases outside the gene matches. The CDR3 has 15 amino acids. The germline V gene encodes CDR1 MGHRA and CDR2 YSYEKL. CDR3 region: CASSQETGGAETQYF. In DNA form, the CDR3 reads TGCGCCAGCAGCCAAGAAACAGGGGGCGCGGAGACCCAGTACTTC.

This chain uses TRBV10-3 with TRBJ2-1; 9 nucleotides align to TRBD2. The V gene end was trimmed by 3 bases and the J gene end by 10 bases; junction bases not matched to a gene: 19. This CDR3 comprises 18 residues. CDR1 ENHRY and CDR2 SYGVKD come from the germline V gene. CDR3: CAISDITPGTSTVGEQFF. Written as DNA, the CDR3 is TGTGCCATCAGTGACATCACGCCCGGGACTAGCACGGTCGGAGAGCAGTTCTTC.

This clone was counted only a few times. This chain joins TRBV28 and TRBJ2-5, with TRBD1 matching 11 bases. V lost 6 bases to trimming and J lost 5 bases; unmatched junction nucleotides: 8. The germline V gene has CDR1 MDHEN and CDR2 SYDVKM. This CDR3 contains 15 residues. This CDR3 reads CASRPGQGEFETQYF. CDR3 sequence (DNA): TGTGCCAGCAGACCGGGACAGGGGGAGTTTGAGACCCAGTACTTC.

This clone has only a few counts. The chain employs TRBV2 and TRBJ2-2; 8 bases fit TRBD1. Germline V CDR1 and CDR2: SNHLY, FYNNEI. This CDR3 comprises 15 residues. The V gene end was trimmed by 6 bases and the J gene end by 0 bases; junction bases not matched to a gene: 3. CDR3 residues: CASRGTGANTGELFF. CDR3 sequence (DNA): TGTGCCAGCAGGGGGACAGGAGCGAACACCGGGGAGCTGTTTTTT.

V is TRBV5-6 and J is TRBJ1-1; D remains ambiguous. The germline V gene has CDR1 SGHDT and CDR2 YYEEEE. V lost 1 base, J lost 11 bases, and 15 bases lay in between. This CDR3 contains 13 residues. The CDR3 coding sequence is TGTGCCAGCAGCTTGAATTCGAGGGTTAAGGCTTTCTTT. Protein product: CASSLNSRVKAFF.

This rearrangement joins TRBV5-4 to TRBJ2-1, with TRBD1 matching 7 bases. Germline trimming cut 0 bases from V and 7 bases from J; bases unmatched to any gene: 10. Germline V lookup: CDR1 SGHNT, CDR2 YYREEE (reference sequence). The CDR3 contains 16 residues. The CDR3 DNA follows: TGTGCCAGCAGCTTGGGCGGTCGACAGGGTGAGAATGAGCAGTTCTTC. This gives the protein CASSLGGRQGENEQFF.

The rearrangement links TRBV6-5 to TRBJ2-5; tentative D call: TRBD2 (6 bases). Trimming pared 0 bases from V and 5 bases from J, leaving 10 bases between. From germline, CDR1 is MNHEY and CDR2 SVGAGI. The CDR3 has 14 amino acids. CDR3 sequence (DNA): TGTGCCAGCAGTTACTCGAACGGGGGTGAGACCCAGTACTTC. It translates to CASSYSNGGETQYF.